What follows are 18 T cell receptor beta chains derived from one specimen sequenced in a study of T cell responses to AZD1222 COVID-19 vaccine. Sequenced by immunoSEQ multiplex PCR; TCRdb stores in-frame clones only, minus some. The data hold 83,000 or so clones, with over 75% observed a single time. Material: peripheral blood, obtained on day 0 of MenACWY control vaccination. The receptors come from an adult in good health.

V gene TRBV15 combines with J gene TRBJ1-2; 7 positions match TRBD1. CDR3 length equals 13 residues. J gave up 2 bases and V 5 bases, and 2 bases lay outside the gene matches. Germline-derived CDR1 and CDR2 are LNHNV and YYDKDF (reference sequence). The CDR3 DNA reads TGTGCCACCAGCCCGGGACAGAACTATGGCTACACCTTC. Its translation is CATSPGQNYGYTF.

This rearrangement joins TRBV7-9 to TRBJ1-2; no clear D. V lost 8 bases and J lost 0, with 19 bases in between. The germline gives CDR1 SEHNR, CDR2 FQNEAQ (reference sequence). There are 16 residues in the CDR3. The CDR3 coding sequence is TGTGCCAGCGAGGGAGACACAGATCTGACTAACTATGGCTACACCTTC. Amino acids: CASEGDTDLTNYGYTF. Full variable domain (rest looked up from reference TRBV7-9 and TRBJ1-2): DTGVSQNPRHKITKRGQNVTFRCDPISEHNRLYWYRQTLGQGPEFLTYFQNEAQLEKSRLLSDRFSAERPKGSFSTLEIQRTEQGDSAMYLCASEGDTDLTNYGYTFGSGTRLTVV.

The chain joins TRBV28 to TRBJ1-5; D perhaps matches TRBD1 (5 bases). CDR1 and CDR2 (germline): MDHEN, SYDVKM. The CDR3 is 13 amino acids. The V end lost 3 bases, the J end lost 9 bases, and 12 bases lay between the germline ends. This CDR3 is CASSLEGRRPQHF. CDR3 nucleotide sequence: TGTGCCAGCAGTTTGGAGGGGAGGAGGCCCCAGCATTTT.

V usage is TRBV28 and J usage is TRBJ2-2, with D perhaps matching TRBD1 or TRBD2 (5 bases each). Trimming took 5 bases from V and 1 from J, leaving 14 bases between them. This CDR3 comprises 16 residues. The germline V gene encodes CDR1 MDHEN and CDR2 SYDVKM. CDR3 DNA sequence: TGTGCCAGCAGTAGGGACGCTGCAGGGAACACCGGGGAGCTGTTTTTT. Residues: CASSRDAAGNTGELFF.

This chain links TRBV20-1 with TRBJ1-1; D remains unclear. Germline values: CDR1 DFQATT, CDR2 SNEGSKA (reference sequence). The length of the CDR3 is 11 residues. Trimming pared 3 bases from V and 11 bases from J, leaving 13 bases between. The CDR3 spells CSARELHSAFF. DNA for the CDR3: TGCAGTGCTAGGGAACTACATAGCGCTTTCTTT.

The chain links TRBV4-2 to TRBJ1-6; TRBD1 agrees at 7 bases. Per germline, CDR1 LGHNA and CDR2 YNFKEQ. The CDR3 contains 16 residues. The ends lost 3 bases at V and 7 bases at J; junction bases unmatched: 9. In DNA, the CDR3 is TGTGCCAGCAGCCAGGAGAATCCGGGACAGAATTCACCCCTCCACTTT. It specifies CASSQENPGQNSPLHF.

The V gene is TRBV21-1, the J gene TRBJ1-4. TRBV21-1 is classified as a pseudogene. This CDR3 is 16 amino acids long. The CDR3 DNA sequence: TGTGCCAGCAGCAAAGGAGGCGGCTTACCTAATGAAAAACTGTTTTTT. This gives the protein CASSKGGGLPNEKLFF.

Details on this clone: The identical CDR3 is also encoded by other nucleotide sequences in the sample. J is TRBJ1-1 and V is TRBV9; the D is unclear. Trimming left V 2 bases short and J 3 bases short, with 8 bases between. Germline V gene data show CDR1 as SGDLS and CDR2 as YYNGEE. CDR3 length: 13 amino acids. Written as DNA, the CDR3 is TGTGCCAGCAGCGTTGGAGGTGACACTGAAGCTTTCTTT. Translated, it gives CASSVGGDTEAFF. Combining the CDR3 with reference TRBV9 and TRBJ1-1 gives the whole variable domain DSGVTQTPKHLITATGQRVTLRCSPRSGDLSVYWYQQSLDQGLQFLIQYYNGEERAKGNILERFSAQQFPDLHSELNLSSLELGDSALYFCASSVGGDTEAFFGQGTRLTVV.

The genes are TRBV6-2 or TRBV6-3 and TRBJ1-6, with 10 bases identical to TRBD1. The CDR3 has 15 amino acids. Germline V gene data show CDR1 as MNHEY and CDR2 as SVGEGT. The ends lost 5 bases at V and 7 bases at J; junction bases unmatched: 5. The CDR3: CASSRQGARNSPLHF. DNA of the CDR3: TGTGCCAGCAGTAGACAGGGGGCGCGCAATTCACCCCTCCACTTT.

The chain uses TRBV30 and TRBJ2-1, with 7 bases fitting TRBD1. The ends lost 1 base at V and 7 bases at J; junction bases unmatched: 4. Germline CDR1 reads GTSNPN; CDR2 reads SVGIG (reference sequence). The CDR3 is 13 amino acids. CDR3 bases: TGTGCCTGGAGTGGGCAGGGGGAGAATGAGCAGTTCTTC. It yields the protein CAWSGQGENEQFF.

The chain employs TRBV20-1 and TRBJ2-7; maybe TRBD2 (6 bases). In germline, CDR1 is DFQATT, CDR2 SNEGSKA (reference sequence). V lost 7 bases and J 2 bases, leaving 9 bases between the germline ends. There are 11 residues in the CDR3. CDR3 protein: CSGGEAYEQYF. The CDR3 nucleotides read TGCAGTGGCGGGGAAGCCTACGAGCAGTACTTC.

The V call is TRBV24-1, the J call TRBJ2-5, with a tentative D call TRBD2 (6 bases). The germline CDR1 and CDR2 sequences are KGHDR and SFDVKD. Trimming left V 4 bases short and J 4 bases short, with 15 bases between. CDR3 size: 15 residues. The CDR3 DNA sequence: TGTGCCACCAGTGAGGGGGGATGGGAGCCAGAGACCCAGTACTTC. Residues: CATSEGGWEPETQYF.

This chain connects TRBV9 to TRBJ1-1, with 7 bases fitting TRBD1. V was clipped by 4 bases and J by 9 bases; unmatched bases: 9. CDR1 is SGDLS and CDR2 is YYNGEE in the germline V gene. CDR3 length: 13 amino acids. CDR3 sequence reads: CASSPLTTGKAFF. CDR3 nucleotide sequence: TGTGCCAGCAGCCCCCTAACGACAGGGAAAGCTTTCTTT.

This rearrangement joins TRBV27 to TRBJ1-1, with TRBD1 identical over 7 bases. The length of the CDR3 is 11 residues. Trimming at V came to 8 bases and at J to 11 bases, leaving 8 bases not matched to a gene. Germline V CDR1 and CDR2: MNHEY, SMNVEV (reference sequence). The CDR3: CASYTGAGAFF. For the CDR3, the DNA is TGTGCCAGCTACACAGGGGCGGGGGCTTTCTTT.

J is TRBJ2-7 and V is TRBV27, with 7 nucleotides matching TRBD1. This CDR3 has 13 residues. V lost 9 bases, J lost 3 bases, and 8 bases stayed unmatched. CDR1 and CDR2 from the germline V gene are MNHEY and SMNVEV (reference sequence). The CDR3 DNA follows: TGTGCCAGTCATTATCGACAGGGCTACGAGCAGTACTTC. As protein: CASHYRQGYEQYF.

In its sample, this clone was seen once. V usage is TRBV18 and J usage is TRBJ2-3; 7 bases are shared with TRBD1. V lost 0 bases to trimming and J lost 3 bases; unmatched junction nucleotides: 6. The CDR3 is made up of 16 amino acids. The germline gives CDR1 KGHSH, CDR2 LQKENI. The CDR3 DNA sequence: TGTGCCAGCTCACCACCTGGACAGGCAAGGACAGATACGCAGTATTTT. As protein: CASSPPGQARTDTQYF.

The rearrangement joins TRBV6-5 to TRBJ1-5, with 9 bases fitting TRBD1. J was trimmed by 2 bases and V by 6 bases; bases with no gene match: 2. The CDR3 totals 14 residues. CDR1 MNHEY and CDR2 SVGAGI come from the germline V gene. The chain's CDR3 is CASRRTGGNQPQHF. The CDR3 DNA reads as TGTGCCAGCAGGAGGACAGGGGGCAATCAGCCCCAGCATTTT.

This chain uses TRBV14 with TRBJ1-1; no definite D call. Germline-derived CDR1 and CDR2 are SGHDN and FVKESK. V was trimmed by 0 bases and J by 6 bases, leaving 14 bases between them. The CDR3 is made up of 15 amino acids. The CDR3, as DNA: TGTGCCAGCAGCCAAGATCATGAGGTGTGGGCTGAAGCTTTCTTT. It translates to CASSQDHEVWAEAFF.